This T cell receptor (beta chain) derives from a study of control samples from healthy donors and cancer patients. Assay: immunoSEQ multiplex PCR; the TCRdb copy retains only in-frame clones and omits some. This table holds roughly 63,000 clones, 80% to 95% found once. Specimen: PBMCs. This clonotype was obtained from a man aged 40-55 years with colorectal cancer.

The CDR3 sequence: CASSSTSVRGLSGNTIYF. The CDR3 region has the DNA TGTGCCAGCAGTTCCACCTCGGTGAGGGGACTCTCTGGAAACACCATATATTTT. The V call is TRBV27, the J call TRBJ1-3, with D maybe TRBD1 (5 bases). Germline-derived CDR1 and CDR2 are MNHEY and SMNVEV (reference sequence). This CDR3 has 18 amino acids. V was clipped by 4 bases and J by 0 bases, with 19 bases between them.